This T cell receptor (beta chain) appears in the sequencing data of a study of cytomegalovirus exposure and HLA in healthy donors. At the level of the study: Of 300 to 500 genotyped donors, about 80% grouped in the Caucasian-associated ancestry cluster.

The study, taken as a whole, reports: In a later analysis, DRB1 alleles had the most associated TCRs; HLA-C alleles the fewest. The authors considered a cluster of highly shared sequence variants likely to be a sequencing artifact. CMV serostatus stood as the only immune exposure information on hand.

Points on this clone: Its antigen is undetermined.

Researchers ran the PCR with 60 Vbeta and 13 Jbeta primers. The repertoire was sequenced with immunoSEQ multiplex PCR; TCRdb's copy has only in-frame clones and lacks some. The sample holds about 150,000 clones, approximately 70% seen once. This CDR3 spans 14 amino acids. The V and J ends lost 4 bases and 5 bases, in that order; junction bases with no gene match: 6. Germline V lookup: CDR1 KGHSH, CDR2 LQKENI. The J gene is TRBJ1-1, the V gene TRBV18; 8 bases fit TRBD1. Sequencing input: PBMCs. The sequence came from an older woman in good health and CMV-seropositive. The CDR3 nucleotides read TGTGCCAGCTCACAGACAGGGGTCGGAACTGAAGCTTTCTTT. Its protein product is CASSQTGVGTEAFF.